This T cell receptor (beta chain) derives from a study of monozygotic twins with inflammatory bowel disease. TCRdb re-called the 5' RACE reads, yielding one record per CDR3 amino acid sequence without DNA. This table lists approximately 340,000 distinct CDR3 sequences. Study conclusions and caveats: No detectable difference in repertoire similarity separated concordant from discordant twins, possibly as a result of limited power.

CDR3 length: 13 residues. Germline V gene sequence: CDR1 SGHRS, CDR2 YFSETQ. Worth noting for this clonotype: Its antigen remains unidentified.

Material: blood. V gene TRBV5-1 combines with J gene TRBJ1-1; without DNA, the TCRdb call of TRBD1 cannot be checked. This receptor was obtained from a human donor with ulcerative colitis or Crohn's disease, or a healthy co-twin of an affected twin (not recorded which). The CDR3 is CASSQDRLGGAFF.